This T cell receptor (beta chain) derives from a study of resident and recirculating memory T cells in vitiligo. Study at large: Shave-biopsy epidermis from lesional and nonlesional skin was sequenced alongside PBMCs. No cells were sorted; samples were homogenized just before genomic DNA extraction.

CDR1 and CDR2 (germline): KGHSH, LQKENI. The V and J ends lost 6 bases and 7 bases respectively, with 18 bases between them. There are 14 residues in the CDR3. This table comes from immunoSEQ multiplex PCR, and its TCRdb copy is limited to in-frame clones, with some not included. Here the sample spans more than 70,000 clones, 92% being singletons. This chain connects TRBV18 to TRBJ2-5; TRBD1 is a possible D gene (6 bases). This receptor was obtained from a male donor with vitiligo. The sample was blood. The CDR3 sequence is CASSPKQGVGTQYF. CDR3 nucleotide sequence: TGTGCCAGCTCCCCTAAACAGGGTGTAGGGACCCAGTACTTC.